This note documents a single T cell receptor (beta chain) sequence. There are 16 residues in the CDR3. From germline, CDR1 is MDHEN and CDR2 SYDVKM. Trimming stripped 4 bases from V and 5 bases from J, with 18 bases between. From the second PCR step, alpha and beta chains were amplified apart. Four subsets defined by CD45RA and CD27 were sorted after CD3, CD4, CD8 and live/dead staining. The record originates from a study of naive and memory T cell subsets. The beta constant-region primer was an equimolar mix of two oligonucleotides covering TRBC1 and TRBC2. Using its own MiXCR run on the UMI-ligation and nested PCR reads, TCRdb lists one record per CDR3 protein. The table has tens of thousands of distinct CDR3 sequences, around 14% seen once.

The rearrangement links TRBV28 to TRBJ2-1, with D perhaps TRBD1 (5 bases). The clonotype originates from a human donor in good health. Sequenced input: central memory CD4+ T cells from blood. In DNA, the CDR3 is TGTGCCAGCAGTTCTACAATGCAGGGAACCCACAATGAGCAGTTCTTC. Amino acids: CASSSTMQGTHNEQFF.